These T cell receptor beta chains were read from a single sample in a study of T cell responses to AZD1222 COVID-19 vaccine. TCRdb's copy holds only in-frame clones and misses some; the assay was immunoSEQ multiplex PCR. The sample shows about 150,000 clones, roughly nine tenths of them seen only once. This specimen was peripheral blood, taken 28 days after the second AZD1222 dose. These receptor sequences come from an adult who received the AZD1222 COVID-19 vaccine. Each CDR3 is given with its conserved first and last residue. The order of the fields is V gene, D gene, J gene, clone size, CDR3 protein, CDR3 DNA. D genes are given only for firm matches. Some rows have no size entry. The others give once, few or many, or a class for an expanded clone.

V: TRBV6-5
D: .
J: TRBJ2-7
size: once
CDR3: CASSYSGGTSYEQYF
DNA: TGTGCCAGCAGTTACTCGGGGGGCACATCCTACGAGCAGTACTTC

V: TRBV12-3/TRBV12-4
D: .
J: TRBJ1-5
size: .
CDR3: CASSLTRGQPQHF
DNA: TGTGCCAGCAGTTTGACCAGGGGTCAGCCCCAGCATTTT

V: TRBV30
D: TRBD1
J: TRBJ2-7
size: .
CDR3: CAWTGGTSHEQYF
DNA: TGTGCCTGGACAGGGGGCACGTCCCACGAGCAGTACTTC

V: TRBV6-5
D: TRBD1
J: TRBJ2-7
size: few
CDR3: CASHLQGAVGEQYF
DNA: TGTGCCAGCCACCTCCAGGGGGCGGTTGGCGAGCAGTACTTC

V: TRBV3-1/TRBV3-2
D: TRBD1
J: TRBJ1-1
size: .
CDR3: CASKTGVDTEAFF
DNA: TGTGCCAGCAAGACAGGGGTGGATACTGAAGCTTTCTTT

V: TRBV6-1
D: .
J: TRBJ2-7
size: .
CDR3: CASSDRSGPYEQYF
DNA: TGTGCCAGCAGTGACAGGTCGGGCCCCTACGAGCAGTACTTC

V: TRBV6-2/TRBV6-3
D: TRBD2
J: TRBJ2-7
size: .
CDR3: CASSYRGDASYEQYF
DNA: TGTGCCAGCAGTTACCGGGGGGACGCATCCTACGAGCAGTACTTC

V: TRBV10-3
D: .
J: TRBJ1-2
size: .
CDR3: CAISESARGRGNYGYTF
DNA: TGTGCCATCAGTGAGTCTGCGCGGGGGCGAGGAAACTATGGCTACACCTTC

V: TRBV6-4
D: TRBD2
J: TRBJ2-1
size: once
CDR3: CASSDSETSGARGQFF
DNA: TGTGCCAGCAGTGACTCCGAGACTAGCGGGGCGAGGGGGCAGTTCTTC

V: TRBV6-5
D: .
J: TRBJ1-6
size: .
CDR3: CASRIGRYNSPLHF
DNA: TGTGCCAGCAGGATTGGCAGATATAATTCACCCCTCCACTTT

V: TRBV27
D: TRBD2
J: TRBJ2-7
size: .
CDR3: CASSLTTSGIYYEQYF
DNA: TGTGCCAGCAGTTTAACTACTAGCGGGATCTACTACGAGCAGTACTTC

V: TRBV5-1
D: .
J: TRBJ1-2
size: .
CDR3: CASGGKQGPGLYGYTF
DNA: TGCGCCAGCGGTGGGAAACAGGGCCCGGGCCTCTATGGCTACACCTTC

V: TRBV19
D: .
J: TRBJ2-5
size: once
CDR3: CASSIRLQQETQYF
DNA: TGTGCCAGTAGTATCAGATTACAGCAAGAGACCCAGTACTTC

V: TRBV7-2
D: TRBD1
J: TRBJ2-1
size: .
CDR3: CASSLGRQGAEQFF
DNA: TGTGCCAGCAGCTTAGGTCGACAGGGGGCCGAGCAGTTCTTC

V: TRBV4-2
D: TRBD2
J: TRBJ2-3
size: .
CDR3: CASSHTSGSPTDTQYF
DNA: TGTGCCAGCAGCCACACTAGCGGGAGCCCCACAGATACGCAGTATTTT

V: TRBV12-3/TRBV12-4
D: .
J: TRBJ1-6
size: .
CDR3: CASSLLGGSPLHF
DNA: TGTGCCAGCAGTTTACTGGGAGGGTCACCCCTCCACTTT

V: TRBV27
D: .
J: TRBJ2-4
size: .
CDR3: CATSRRMDNIQYF
DNA: TGTGCCACCTCGCGCAGGATGGATAACATTCAGTACTTC

V: TRBV2
D: .
J: TRBJ1-4
size: .
CDR3: CASSGGTNEKLFF
DNA: TGTGCCAGCAGTGGGGGTACTAATGAAAAACTGTTTTTT

V: TRBV10-3
D: .
J: TRBJ2-7
size: .
CDR3: CAISEPGQPKQYF
DNA: TGTGCCATCAGTGAGCCAGGGCAACCCAAGCAGTACTTC

V: TRBV24-1
D: TRBD2
J: TRBJ2-3
size: .
CDR3: CATSDLTSGNTDTQYF
DNA: TGTGCCACCAGTGATCTGACTAGCGGGAACACAGATACGCAGTATTTT

V: TRBV30
D: .
J: TRBJ2-7
size: .
CDR3: CAWDQSSYEQYF
DNA: TGTGCCTGGGACCAGAGCTCCTACGAGCAGTACTTC

V: TRBV7-9
D: .
J: TRBJ2-3
size: .
CDR3: CASSLDRERSTDTQYF
DNA: TGTGCCAGCAGCTTAGACAGGGAACGGAGCACAGATACGCAGTATTTT

V: TRBV27
D: TRBD2
J: TRBJ2-1
size: once
CDR3: CASSLESGSSYNEQFF
DNA: TGTGCCAGCAGTTTGGAAAGCGGGAGCTCCTACAATGAGCAGTTCTTC

V: TRBV11-2
D: .
J: TRBJ1-1
size: .
CDR3: CASSFSRSGTQAFF
DNA: TGTGCCAGCAGCTTCAGTCGGAGTGGGACTCAAGCTTTCTTT

V: TRBV5-1
D: .
J: TRBJ2-7
size: .
CDR3: CASSLGSSSYEQYF
DNA: TGCGCCAGCAGCTTAGGATCTTCGTCCTACGAGCAGTACTTC

V: TRBV6-2/TRBV6-3
D: TRBD2
J: TRBJ2-1
size: .
CDR3: CASSYDPGLAGSYNEQFF
DNA: TGTGCCAGCAGTTACGACCCGGGACTAGCGGGCTCCTACAATGAGCAGTTCTTC

V: TRBV19
D: .
J: TRBJ1-5
size: .
CDR3: CASSINRDSNQPQHF
DNA: TGTGCCAGTAGTATCAACAGGGATAGCAATCAGCCCCAGCATTTT

V: TRBV27
D: .
J: TRBJ1-6
size: .
CDR3: CASSLAPLLYNSPLHF
DNA: TGTGCCAGCAGTTTAGCCCCGTTGCTCTATAATTCACCCCTCCACTTT

V: TRBV7-8
D: .
J: TRBJ1-2
size: .
CDR3: CASSLGGSYGYTF
DNA: TGTGCCAGCAGCTTAGGAGGTTCCTATGGCTACACCTTC

V: TRBV20-1
D: .
J: TRBJ1-6
size: .
CDR3: CSARGQVGLHF
DNA: TGCAGTGCTAGAGGACAGGTGGGCCTCCACTTT

V: TRBV5-1
D: .
J: TRBJ2-1
size: .
CDR3: CASSLEPDLHEQFF
DNA: TGCGCCAGCAGCTTGGAACCTGATCTGCATGAGCAGTTCTTC

V: TRBV20-1
D: .
J: TRBJ1-6
size: .
CDR3: CSASYGSSYNSPLHF
DNA: TGCAGTGCTAGTTACGGGAGCTCCTATAATTCACCCCTCCACTTT

V: TRBV12-3/TRBV12-4
D: .
J: TRBJ2-7
size: .
CDR3: CASSFYSYGEQYF
DNA: TGTGCCAGCAGTTTCTACTCCTACGGGGAGCAGTACTTC

V: TRBV6-5
D: .
J: TRBJ1-6
size: .
CDR3: CASATDNSPLHF
DNA: TGTGCCAGCGCTACAGATAATTCACCCCTCCACTTT

V: TRBV20-1
D: TRBD1
J: TRBJ2-7
size: .
CDR3: CSASSGTGGWDEQYF
DNA: TGCAGTGCTAGTTCAGGGACAGGGGGGTGGGACGAGCAGTACTTC

V: TRBV21-1
D: .
J: TRBJ2-7
size: .
CDR3: CASSKSGGPREQYF
DNA: TGTGCCAGCAGCAAGAGCGGGGGCCCTCGGGAGCAGTACTTC

V: TRBV29-1
D: .
J: TRBJ1-2
size: .
CDR3: CSGQTGYGYTF
DNA: TGCAGCGGGCAGACGGGCTATGGCTACACCTTC

V: TRBV19
D: TRBD2
J: TRBJ2-2
size: .
CDR3: CATRHASGGAGGELFF
DNA: TGTGCCACCCGCCACGCTAGCGGGGGGGCCGGCGGGGAGCTGTTTTTT

V: TRBV7-2
D: TRBD2
J: TRBJ2-1
size: .
CDR3: CASSPPGLVTEQFF
DNA: TGTGCCAGCAGCCCCCCGGGACTAGTCACTGAGCAGTTCTTC

V: TRBV7-2
D: TRBD2
J: TRBJ2-5
size: .
CDR3: CASSLGRGGRARETQYF
DNA: TGTGCCAGCAGCTTAGGGCGTGGCGGGAGGGCCCGAGAGACCCAGTACTTC

V: TRBV9
D: .
J: TRBJ2-1
size: .
CDR3: CASSVAVGAYNEQFF
DNA: TGTGCCAGCAGCGTAGCGGTGGGGGCCTACAATGAGCAGTTCTTC

V: TRBV7-9
D: .
J: TRBJ1-3
size: once
CDR3: CASSLVAGNTIYF
DNA: TGTGCCAGCAGCTTAGTTGCTGGAAACACCATATATTTT

V: TRBV24-1
D: .
J: TRBJ2-7
size: .
CDR3: CATSDRSEGHYEQYF
DNA: TGTGCCACCAGTGACCGCAGTGAGGGGCACTACGAGCAGTACTTC

V: TRBV10-3
D: .
J: TRBJ2-6
size: .
CDR3: CAISEVRQVNSGANVLTF
DNA: TGTGCCATCAGTGAAGTTCGGCAGGTAAACTCTGGGGCCAACGTCCTGACTTTC

V: TRBV27
D: TRBD1
J: TRBJ2-7
size: .
CDR3: CASSRDRGYEQYF
DNA: TGTGCCAGCAGTAGAGACAGGGGGTACGAGCAGTACTTC

V: TRBV3-1/TRBV3-2
D: .
J: TRBJ2-3
size: .
CDR3: CASSHSTTFPGQYF
DNA: TGTGCCAGCAGCCATTCAACGACATTTCCGGGGCAGTATTTT

V: TRBV29-1
D: TRBD1
J: TRBJ1-4
size: .
CDR3: CSVLRGQGKLFF
DNA: TGCAGCGTTCTCAGAGGACAGGGTAAACTGTTTTTT